A single sample gave rise to the 23 T cell receptor beta chains below, sequenced in a study of T cells after yellow fever vaccination. TCRdb reprocessed the 5' RACE reads with MiXCR, giving one entry per CDR3 protein. The top ten clones hold about a sixth of a sample with more than 450,000 distinct CDR3 sequences, roughly 22% of them seen once. Material: PBMCs, obtained approximately 20 days after the first yellow fever vaccination. These receptors were collected from a young man who received the YFV17D yellow fever vaccine.

This clonotype was observed a few times. The V and J genes are TRBV12-3 or TRBV12-4 and TRBJ2-7; D gene unclear. Trimming stripped 2 bases from V and 5 bases from J, with 7 bases between. The CDR3 contains 12 residues. The CDR3 nucleotides read TGTGCCAGCAGTTTAAGGGTGGACGAGCAGTACTTC. Translation gives CASSLRVDEQYF.

The genes are TRBV7-9 and TRBJ1-1, with D possibly matching TRBD1 (5 bases). Trimming stripped 2 bases from V and 1 base from J, with 11 bases between. CDR1 and CDR2 (germline): SEHNR, FQNEAQ (reference sequence). CDR3 length equals 15 residues. For the CDR3, the DNA is TGTGCCAGCAGCTTATGGACAACAACGAACACTGAAGCTTTCTTT. This sequence encodes CASSLWTTTNTEAFF.

The table lists this clonotype with a few counts. The genes are TRBV6-2 or TRBV6-3 and TRBJ1-1; perhaps TRBD1 as D (6 bases). The V and J ends lost 2 bases and 10 bases respectively, with 17 bases between them. Germline V gene data show CDR1 as MNHEY and CDR2 as SVGEGT. The CDR3 has 14 amino acids. This chain's CDR3 is CASSYPNRGGGAFF. CDR3 in DNA: TGTGCCAGCAGTTACCCGAATAGGGGAGGGGGAGCTTTCTTT.

There are a few counts of this clonotype. The rearrangement uses TRBV10-3 and TRBJ2-7; no firm D call. The CDR3 sequence is 11 residues long. Germline CDR1 ENHRY, CDR2 SYGVKD. V lost 6 bases, J lost 3 bases, and 6 bases lay in between. The CDR3, as DNA: TGTGCCATCAGGCAGAACTACGAGCAGTACTTC. Protein product: CAIRQNYEQYF.

V and J are TRBV7-9 and TRBJ2-2, with 7 positions matching TRBD2. The CDR3 is 16 amino acids. CDR1 is SEHNR, CDR2 FQNEAQ, per germline (reference sequence). V was pared by 8 bases and J by 6 bases, with 15 bases of the junction left unmatched. The CDR3 reads CASRRGAGRRAGELFF. CDR3 sequence (DNA): TGTGCCAGCCGACGAGGAGCGGGGCGGAGGGCCGGGGAGCTGTTTTTT.

This clonotype was counted a few times. The chain joins TRBV7-2 to TRBJ2-3, with D possibly being TRBD1 or TRBD2 (6 bases each). The CDR3 is made up of 14 amino acids. The V gene's germline CDR1 is SGHTA and CDR2 FQGNSA. The V and J ends lost 5 bases and 5 bases respectively, with 14 bases between them. The CDR3 sequence is CASSPGAGKDTQYF. CDR3 coding DNA: TGTGCCAGCAGCCCGGGGGCCGGGAAAGATACGCAGTATTTT.

CDR3 amino acids: CASSLSIKTYEQYV. Written as DNA, the CDR3 is TGTGCCAGCAGCTTGTCTATCAAGACCTACGAGCAGTACGTC. This chain uses TRBV5-5 with TRBJ2-7, with D uncertain. The V and J ends lost 1 base and 2 bases respectively, with 10 bases between them. Germline V gene lookup returns CDR1 SGHKS and CDR2 YYEKEE (reference sequence). This CDR3 has 14 residues.

This chain links TRBV4-3 with TRBJ2-3, with a tentative D call TRBD2 (6 bases). Looked up from germline, CDR1 is LGHNA and CDR2 is YSLEER. The CDR3 has 16 residues. Between the trimmed V and J ends, which lost 1 base and 0 bases, there was a span of 11 bases. The CDR3 here is CASSQAGGASTDTQYF. The CDR3 DNA follows: TGCGCCAGCAGCCAAGCTGGAGGGGCGAGCACAGATACGCAGTATTTT.

This clonotype was observed a handful of times. This sequence joins TRBV12-3 or TRBV12-4 and TRBJ2-1; 9 bases match TRBD1. After removal of 3 bases from V and 5 bases from J, the junction contained 5 bases not matched to a gene. The CDR3 has 15 residues. Here the CDR3 reads CASSFEGQGNNEQFF. The CDR3 bases are TGTGCCAGCAGTTTCGAAGGACAGGGGAACAATGAGCAGTTCTTC.

V and J are TRBV11-2 and TRBJ1-6; a weak D match, TRBD1 (5 bases). The ends were cut back, 5 bases at V and 8 bases at J, with 16 bases in the middle. Germline V gives CDR1 SGHAT, CDR2 FQNNGV. The CDR3 contains 15 residues. CDR3 in DNA: TGTGCCAGCAGCCGGACGGTTCTGGGGGATTCACCCCTCCACTTT. Its translation is CASSRTVLGDSPLHF.

In its sample, this clonotype was seen once. This chain joins TRBV5-6 and TRBJ2-6; D gene ambiguous. Germline assignment: CDR1 SGHDT and CDR2 YYEEEE. Trimming took off 2 bases at V and 2 bases at J, with 8 bases between the two ends. CDR3 length equals 15 residues. The CDR3 coding sequence is TGTGCCAGCAGCTTTAGAATAACTGGGGCCAACGTCCTGACTTTC. Translation gives CASSFRITGANVLTF.

This clonotype was seen ten or more times. The gene calls are TRBV27 and TRBJ1-2, with 8 bases identical to TRBD1. CDR3 length equals 13 residues. With V trimmed by 7 bases and J by 7 bases, 8 bases remained unmatched. From germline, CDR1 is MNHEY and CDR2 SMNVEV (reference sequence). The CDR3 DNA reads TGTGCCAGCACACAGGGGGGCCGCGCTGGCTACACCTTC. Encoded protein: CASTQGGRAGYTF.

This clonotype was observed a few times. V usage is TRBV7-7 and J usage is TRBJ2-5; TRBD2 might be the D (5 bases). Germline V lookup: CDR1 SSHAT, CDR2 FNYEAQ (reference sequence). V was shortened by 3 bases and J by 1 base, with 9 bases between the two germline ends. CDR3 length: 14 amino acids. The CDR3 is CASSLRVFQETQYF. CDR3 DNA sequence: TGTGCCAGCAGCTTGAGGGTTTTCCAAGAGACCCAGTACTTC.

The chain couples TRBV12-3 or TRBV12-4 to TRBJ2-2; no clear D. V lost 1 base, J lost 8 bases, and 11 bases lay in between. The CDR3 covers 14 residues. CDR3 sequence reads: CASSLVAYLGELFF. The CDR3 nucleotides read TGTGCCAGCAGTTTAGTCGCCTACTTGGGGGAGCTGTTTTTT.

The genes are TRBV15 and TRBJ1-5; D remains unclear. V lost 4 bases to trimming and J lost 4 bases, with 8 bases between them. This CDR3 is 13 amino acids long. The germline gives CDR1 LNHNV, CDR2 YYDKDF (reference sequence). CDR3 loop: CATSKWANQPQHF. The CDR3 DNA sequence: TGTGCCACCAGCAAGTGGGCGAATCAGCCCCAGCATTTT.

This clonotype was seen more than once but under ten times. CDR3 residues: CASSFIQNTEAFF. In DNA, the CDR3 is TGTGCCAGCAGCTTCATCCAGAACACTGAAGCTTTCTTT. This chain links TRBV11-2 with TRBJ1-1; D gene ambiguous. The CDR3 covers 13 residues. V lost 3 bases and J 1 base, leaving 6 bases between the germline ends. Germline V lookup: CDR1 SGHAT, CDR2 FQNNGV.

The rearrangement joins TRBV27 to TRBJ2-3, with D possibly TRBD1 on 6 matching bases. V was clipped by 2 bases and J by 5 bases, with 23 bases between them. The CDR3 contains 18 residues. CDR1 is MNHEY and CDR2 is SMNVEV in the germline V gene (reference sequence). The CDR3 here is CASSLRQGTGITGDTQYF. The DNA for the CDR3 is TGTGCCAGCAGTTTAAGGCAGGGTACAGGGATCACGGGAGATACGCAGTATTTT.

This chain connects TRBV2 to TRBJ1-3; no firm D call. The CDR3 extends over 18 amino acids. Trimming took off 11 bases at V and 1 base at J, with 27 bases between the two ends. Germline values: CDR1 SNHLY, CDR2 FYNNEI. CDR3 residues: CAFSFIVGSTLSGNTIYF. The CDR3, as DNA: TGTGCCTTCAGTTTTATTGTCGGCAGCACCTTATCTGGAAACACCATATATTTT.

This clonotype was found a few times. The CDR3 DNA reads as TGCGCCAGCAGCTTGAGGGCAGGCTCCCTAGCGGGGGCGGTGGATACGCAGTATTTT. Protein sequence: CASSLRAGSLAGAVDTQYF. The chain links TRBV5-1 to TRBJ2-3; 10 bases are shared with TRBD2. J was trimmed by 6 bases and V by 1 base; bases with no gene match: 17. CDR1 and CDR2 from the germline V gene are SGHRS and YFSETQ. The CDR3 is made up of 19 amino acids. The variable domain in full, completed from reference TRBV5-1 and TRBJ2-3, reads KAGVTQTPRYLIKTRGQQVTLSCSPISGHRSVSWYQQTPGQGLQFLFEYFSETQRNKGNFPGRFSGRQFSNSRSEMNVSTLELGDSALYLCASSLRAGSLAGAVDTQYFGPGTRLTVL.

This clonotype was counted a few times. The gene calls are TRBV4-2 and TRBJ2-1; D is possibly TRBD1 (5 bases). Germline V gene sequence: CDR1 LGHNA, CDR2 YNFKEQ. This CDR3 contains 15 residues. Trimming left V 4 bases short and J 10 bases short, with 20 bases between. The CDR3 loop reads CASSPTGHKGTEQFF. The CDR3 DNA sequence: TGTGCCAGCAGCCCAACAGGTCATAAAGGTACGGAGCAGTTCTTC.

The chain links TRBV27 to TRBJ1-4, with TRBD1 as a possible D gene (6 bases). Looked up from germline, CDR1 is MNHEY and CDR2 is SMNVEV (reference sequence). V lost 3 bases to trimming and J lost 5 bases, with 7 bases between them. This CDR3 comprises 13 residues. The CDR3 spells CASSFRGNEKLFF. CDR3 in DNA: TGTGCCAGCAGTTTCAGGGGAAATGAAAAACTGTTTTTT.

The chain joins TRBV7-9 to TRBJ1-3; 11 bases line up with TRBD1. CDR1 is SEHNR and CDR2 is FQNEAQ in the germline V gene (reference sequence). With V trimmed by 5 bases and J by 8 bases, 8 bases remained unmatched. The CDR3 has 15 residues. In DNA form, the CDR3 reads TGTGCCAGCAGCCTAGGACAGGGGGCGGTGGACACCATATATTTT. Translated, it gives CASSLGQGAVDTIYF.

This clonotype was recorded a few times. V usage is TRBV11-2 and J usage is TRBJ2-1, with 8 positions matching TRBD1. V lost 1 base, J lost 6 bases, and 5 bases stayed unmatched. The CDR3 sequence is 15 residues long. Germline V gene lookup returns CDR1 SGHAT and CDR2 FQNNGV. CDR3 bases: TGTGCCAGCAGCTTAGTCAGGGGGCCCGGCAATGAGCAGTTCTTC. It translates to CASSLVRGPGNEQFF.